The rows below give T cell receptor beta chains drawn from one sample of a study of blood T cell repertoires in COVID-19. Sequencing used immunoSEQ multiplex PCR; TCRdb keeps in-frame clones, though not all of them. This table holds under 250,000 clones, over 80% found once. Sequences were obtained from peripheral blood. The receptors were sampled from a woman between 35 and 50 years old who had recovered from COVID-19. Both conserved end residues are part of each CDR3. The D gene is left open where the match is weak. Only some rows state a clone size, as once, few, many or a class for expanded clones.

TRBV30	few	TRBJ1-4	TRBD1	CAWTPGTGNEKLFF	TGTGCCTGGACCCCAGGGACAGGGAATGAAAAACTGTTTTTT
TRBV2	-	TRBJ1-2	-	CASSGGFYGYTF	TGTGCCAGCAGTGGAGGGTTCTATGGCTACACCTTC
TRBV5-4	-	TRBJ1-2	TRBD1	CASSFKQGTYGYTF	TGTGCCAGCAGCTTCAAACAGGGGACCTATGGCTACACCTTC
TRBV28	-	TRBJ2-7	TRBD1	CASSLSGTGGNYEQYF	TGTGCCAGCAGTTTATCCGGGACAGGGGGTAACTACGAGCAGTACTTC
TRBV6-5	once	TRBJ1-2	TRBD1	CASSYSGQVSIYGYTF	TGTGCCAGCAGTTACTCCGGACAGGTGTCGATCTATGGCTACACCTTC
TRBV7-2	-	TRBJ2-2	-	CASVQDSSTGELFF	TGTGCCAGCGTCCAGGACAGTTCCACCGGGGAGCTGTTTTTT
TRBV6-2/TRBV6-3	once	TRBJ2-1	TRBD2	CASSFGTSGVTEQFF	TGTGCCAGCAGCTTCGGGACTAGCGGGGTCACTGAGCAGTTCTTC
TRBV2	-	TRBJ1-4	TRBD1	CASSGDRANEKLFF	TGTGCCAGCAGCGGGGACAGAGCTAATGAAAAACTGTTTTTT
TRBV25-1	-	TRBJ2-1	-	CASSESLPSYPQFF	TGTGCCAGCAGTGAATCTCTGCCCAGTTATCCGCAGTTCTTC
TRBV4-2	-	TRBJ1-1	-	CASSRRGSGLSTEAFF	TGTGCCAGCAGCCGAAGGGGTTCAGGGTTGAGCACTGAAGCTTTCTTT
TRBV3-1/TRBV3-2	few	TRBJ2-1	TRBD1	CASRRDRGLSEQFF	TGTGCCAGCAGGAGGGACAGGGGGCTAAGTGAGCAGTTCTTC
TRBV5-1	-	TRBJ2-7	TRBD2	CASSLVPLAGSYEQYF	TGCGCCAGCAGCTTGGTCCCTCTAGCGGGATCCTACGAGCAGTACTTC
TRBV20-1	-	TRBJ1-6	TRBD1	CSASRTGGRAPLHF	TGCAGTGCTAGTCGGACAGGGGGCAGGGCACCCCTCCACTTT
TRBV5-1	-	TRBJ2-2	-	CASSRQEGTTGELFF	TGCGCCAGCAGCCGCCAGGAAGGAACCACCGGGGAGCTGTTTTTT
TRBV11-2	-	TRBJ2-3	-	CASSLYLASSDTQYF	TGTGCCAGCAGCTTGTATCTAGCTTCGTCGGATACGCAGTATTTT
TRBV9	-	TRBJ2-5	-	CASSVGGGRETQYF	TGTGCCAGCAGCGTAGGAGGAGGGAGGGAGACCCAGTACTTC
TRBV5-4	-	TRBJ2-3	TRBD1	CASSPSWTGLTDTQYF	TGTGCCAGCAGCCCCTCCTGGACAGGCCTCACAGATACGCAGTATTTT
TRBV10-3	-	TRBJ2-5	-	CAISGGQETQYF	TGTGCCATCAGTGGAGGTCAAGAGACCCAGTACTTC
TRBV24-1	-	TRBJ2-2	-	CATSDTPRTDNTGELFF	TGTGCCACCAGTGATACCCCTCGGACAGACAACACCGGGGAGCTGTTTTTT
TRBV5-1	-	TRBJ2-1	TRBD1	CASSTGTGSYNEQFF	TGCGCCAGCAGCACCGGGACAGGGTCCTACAATGAGCAGTTCTTC